One and the same sample provided the 25 T cell receptor beta chains below, sequenced in a study of blood T cell repertoires in COVID-19. The protocol was immunoSEQ multiplex PCR, while the TCRdb copy is restricted to in-frame clones and leaves out a portion. The sample includes a few hundred thousand clones, 88% of them seen just once. The specimen was peripheral blood. The origin of the receptors is a young woman with COVID-19, enrolled during active disease.

The chain carries TRBV5-6 and TRBJ1-2; D is possibly TRBD1 (6 bases). V was pared by 6 bases and J by 5 bases, with 11 bases between. The CDR3 extends over 12 amino acids. The germline CDR1 and CDR2 sequences are SGHDT and YYEEEE. DNA of the CDR3: TGTGCCAGCACCCAACAGGGATATGGCTACACCTTC. This codes for CASTQQGYGYTF. The whole variable domain, remainder taken from reference TRBV5-6 and TRBJ1-2, is DAGVTQSPTHLIKTRGQQVTLRCSPKSGHDTVSWYQQALGQGPQFIFQYYEEEERQRGNFPDRFSGHQFPNYSSELNVNALLLGDSALYLCASTQQGYGYTFGSGTRLTVV.

In its sample, this clone was seen once. Additional DNA sequences in this sample encode the identical CDR3. This chain uses TRBV19 with TRBJ1-1, with TRBD1 as a possible D gene (6 bases). The germline V gene encodes CDR1 LNHDA and CDR2 SQIVND (reference sequence). Trimming stripped 1 base from V and 1 base from J, with 7 bases between. The CDR3 extends over 14 amino acids. CDR3 amino acids: CASSIGTANTEAFF. The CDR3 DNA sequence: TGTGCCAGTAGTATAGGGACAGCGAACACTGAAGCTTTCTTT.

A single count supports this clone. J is TRBJ1-5 and V is TRBV6-6, with 8 bases lining up with TRBD1. J gave up 7 bases and V 8 bases, and 7 bases lay outside the gene matches. The CDR3 is 13 amino acids. Germline V gene sequence: CDR1 MNHNY, CDR2 SVGAGI (reference sequence). The CDR3 protein is CASRGQGGQPQHF. The CDR3 bases are TGTGCCAGCCGCGGACAGGGCGGGCAGCCCCAGCATTTT.

The chain carries TRBV5-4 and TRBJ1-2, with 7 positions matching TRBD1. Germline lookup yields CDR1 SGHNT and CDR2 YYREEE (reference sequence). The CDR3 totals 13 residues. J lost 7 bases, V lost 5 bases, and 8 bases had no gene match. CDR3: CASSSYRGSGYTF. The DNA for the CDR3 is TGTGCCAGCAGTTCTTACAGGGGCTCTGGCTACACCTTC.

The count of this clone is one. This sequence joins TRBV5-4 and TRBJ1-2; D is undetermined. The CDR3 is 17 amino acids. Trimming left V 0 bases short and J 5 bases short, with 20 bases between. Germline V CDR1 and CDR2: SGHNT, YYREEE (reference sequence). CDR3 in DNA: TGTGCCAGCAGCTTGGTTGCGATGCAGGCCAGACATTATGGCTACACCTTC. This encodes CASSLVAMQARHYGYTF. The full variable domain, its missing parts supplied by reference TRBV5-4 and TRBJ1-2, is ETGVTQSPTHLIKTRGQQVTLRCSSQSGHNTVSWYQQALGQGPQFIFQYYREEENGRGNFPPRFSGLQFPNYSSELNVNALELDDSALYLCASSLVAMQARHYGYTFGSGTRLTVV.

The V and J genes are TRBV24-1 and TRBJ1-5; perhaps TRBD1 as D (6 bases). V lost 10 bases and J 3 bases, leaving 9 bases between the germline ends. The CDR3 runs 12 residues. Germline lookup yields CDR1 KGHDR and CDR2 SFDVKD. CDR3: CATQGSNQPQHF. In nucleotides, the CDR3 is TGTGCCACGCAGGGGTCCAATCAGCCCCAGCATTTT.

The table lists this clone with a few counts. The chain combines TRBV2 with TRBJ1-6; unclear D gene. CDR1 is SNHLY, CDR2 FYNNEI, per germline. The V end lost 5 bases, the J end lost 0 bases, and 11 bases lay between the germline ends. CDR3 length: 16 amino acids. The CDR3 spells CASSPTGSSYNSPLHF. The CDR3 nucleotides read TGTGCCAGCAGTCCGACCGGGAGCTCCTATAATTCACCCCTCCACTTT.

The V call is TRBV3-1 (or the pseudogene TRBV3-2), the J call TRBJ2-5, with 7 bases fitting TRBD2. This CDR3 has 13 residues. The V and J ends lost 0 bases and 5 bases, in that order; junction bases with no gene match: 0. CDR1 LGHDT and CDR2 YNNKEL come from the germline V gene (reference sequence). CDR3 residues: CASSQELAETQYF. CDR3 sequence (DNA): TGTGCCAGCAGCCAAGAACTAGCGGAGACCCAGTACTTC.

This clone was picked up one time. The genes are TRBV19 and TRBJ1-5; D call uncertain. Trimming removed 5 bases at V and 6 bases at J, with 5 bases between. There are 11 residues in the CDR3. Germline V gene data show CDR1 as LNHDA and CDR2 as SQIVND (reference sequence). The CDR3 nucleotides are TGTGCCAGTAGTGCAGGTCAGCCCCAGCATTTT. Protein: CASSAGQPQHF.

This clone was detected only once. This chain joins TRBV19 and TRBJ1-1; a possible D gene is TRBD1 (5 bases). Trimming pared 3 bases from V and 2 bases from J, leaving 10 bases between. Germline V gives CDR1 LNHDA, CDR2 SQIVND (reference sequence). This CDR3 is built from 14 residues. The CDR3 spells CASSMGLDNTEAFF. For the CDR3, the DNA is TGTGCCAGTAGTATGGGGCTGGACAACACTGAAGCTTTCTTT.

This clone appeared a few times. This sequence joins TRBV25-1 and TRBJ2-1, with D tentatively TRBD1 (6 bases). Germline loops: CDR1 MGHDK, CDR2 SYGVNS. CDR3 length: 14 amino acids. V lost 4 bases and J 8 bases, leaving 15 bases between the germline ends. The CDR3 spells CASSAQQGWDEQFF. The CDR3 DNA is TGTGCCAGCAGTGCACAACAGGGTTGGGATGAGCAGTTCTTC.

This sequence joins TRBV6-2 or TRBV6-3 and TRBJ1-2; 10 bases map to TRBD1. V lost 3 bases and J lost 8; bases outside the gene matches: 9. The CDR3 contains 15 residues. CDR1 is MNHEY and CDR2 is SVGEGT in the germline V gene. The CDR3 sequence: CASSYWRQGAFGYTF. The DNA of the CDR3 is TGTGCCAGCAGTTATTGGAGACAGGGGGCATTCGGCTACACCTTC.

V and J are TRBV3-1 (or the pseudogene TRBV3-2) and TRBJ1-1, with 9 bases matching TRBD1. Per germline, CDR1 LGHDT and CDR2 YNNKEL (reference sequence). J was trimmed by 10 bases and V by 4 bases; bases with no gene match: 7. The CDR3 loop spans 13 amino acids. CDR3 bases: TGTGCCAGCAGCCCTACGGACAGGGGATCAGCTTTCTTT. Protein sequence: CASSPTDRGSAFF.

The J gene is TRBJ1-2, the V gene TRBV6-5, with 9 bases identical to TRBD1. V lost 0 bases and J lost 4; bases outside the gene matches: 6. The CDR3 runs 16 residues. Germline CDR1 MNHEY, CDR2 SVGAGI. Here the CDR3 DNA reads TGTGCCAGCAGTTACTCGATCACAGGGGGCGGCTATGGCTACACCTTC. It translates to CASSYSITGGGYGYTF.

CDR3 in DNA: TGCAGTGCTAGTGTCGGACTAGCGGGGGGCACAGATACGCAGTATTTT. It codes for CSASVGLAGGTDTQYF. This chain joins TRBV20-1 and TRBJ2-3; 13 nucleotides align to TRBD2. CDR3 size: 16 residues. V was clipped by 3 bases and J by 1 base; unmatched bases: 4. Looked up from germline, CDR1 is DFQATT and CDR2 is SNEGSKA (reference sequence).

The gene calls are TRBV21-1 and TRBJ2-7; the D call of TRBD2 is as the table states it, not checked on the DNA. TRBV21-1 is a recognized pseudogene. This CDR3 spans 12 amino acids. CDR3 amino acids: CASSKEGGLQYV. The DNA of the CDR3 is TGTGCCAGCAGCAAAGAGGGAGGGTTGCAGTACGTC.

CDR3 residues: CASSGMSYEQYF. As DNA, the CDR3 is TGTGCCAGCAGTGGTATGAGCTACGAGCAGTACTTC. The chain combines TRBV2 with TRBJ2-7; no clear D. The CDR3 totals 12 residues. V gave up 4 bases and J gave up 3 bases, with 7 bases separating them. Germline V gene sequence: CDR1 SNHLY, CDR2 FYNNEI.

This chain uses TRBV7-2 with TRBJ2-2; 8 bases are a match to TRBD2. The junction had 8 bases not matched to a gene; V was cut back by 5 bases and J by 6 bases. Germline V CDR1 and CDR2: SGHTA, FQGNSA. The CDR3 sequence is 15 residues long. The CDR3 DNA reads TGTGCCAGCAGCGTCGGGACTAGTCGGTCCGGGGAGCTGTTTTTT. It yields the protein CASSVGTSRSGELFF.

The chain is built from TRBV6-4 and TRBJ2-3, with a weak D call TRBD2 (6 bases). The CDR3 covers 15 residues. Trimming removed 4 bases at V and 0 bases at J, with 11 bases between. Germline CDR1 reads MRHNA; CDR2 reads SNTAGT. The CDR3 DNA reads as TGTGCCAGCAGTGTAGATAGCGGTAGCACAGATACGCAGTATTTT. This gives the protein CASSVDSGSTDTQYF.

The gene calls are TRBV19 and TRBJ1-2; D ambiguous. The CDR3 is made up of 14 amino acids. Germline CDR1 and CDR2: LNHDA and SQIVND (reference sequence). V was shortened by 1 base and J by 4 bases, with 10 bases between the two germline ends. CDR3 sequence: CASSIAGLGYGYTF. As DNA, the CDR3 is TGTGCCAGTAGTATAGCCGGGTTGGGCTATGGCTACACCTTC.

The chain employs TRBV3-1 (or the pseudogene TRBV3-2) and TRBJ1-2, with D unresolved. The V end lost 0 bases, the J end lost 4 bases, and 9 bases lay between the germline ends. The CDR3 has 14 amino acids. Germline loops: CDR1 LGHDT, CDR2 YNNKEL (reference sequence). The CDR3 bases are TGTGCCAGCAGCCAAGAACCCAGGCTCTATGGCTACACCTTC. Translation: CASSQEPRLYGYTF.

This rearrangement joins TRBV6-5 to TRBJ1-2; TRBD1 aligns across 10 bases. This CDR3 has 14 amino acids. CDR1 and CDR2 from the germline V gene are MNHEY and SVGAGI. V was pared by 4 bases and J by 6 bases, with 5 bases of the junction left unmatched. The CDR3 DNA reads as TGTGCCAGCAGTTTCCGACAGGGGGCTGATGGCTACACCTTC. Translated: CASSFRQGADGYTF.

The J gene is TRBJ1-1, the V gene TRBV19; no definite D call. The germline V gene has CDR1 LNHDA and CDR2 SQIVND (reference sequence). This CDR3 comprises 12 residues. The V end lost 6 bases, the J end lost 1 base, and 6 bases lay between the germline ends. The CDR3 nucleotides read TGTGCCAGTAGATGGGCGAACACTGAAGCTTTCTTT. This codes for CASRWANTEAFF.

Comments on this clone: One end of the junction is discordant with germline, which a read error may explain. The rearrangement links TRBV6-5 to TRBJ2-7; D gene unclear. The CDR3 covers 12 residues. Germline CDR1 and CDR2: MNHEY and SVGAGI. The CDR3 region has the DNA TGTGCCACCATCCTCCAGAGCTACGAGCGGTACTTC. Translation: CATILQSYERYF.

The chain uses TRBV18 and TRBJ2-7, with D possibly being TRBD1 (6 bases). V gave up 2 bases and J gave up 5 bases, with 13 bases separating them. The germline V gene has CDR1 KGHSH and CDR2 LQKENI. The CDR3 runs to 14 residues. The DNA of the CDR3 is TGTGCCAGCTCACCAAACAGGGAAAGGAACGAGCAGTACTTC. It is translated as CASSPNRERNEQYF.